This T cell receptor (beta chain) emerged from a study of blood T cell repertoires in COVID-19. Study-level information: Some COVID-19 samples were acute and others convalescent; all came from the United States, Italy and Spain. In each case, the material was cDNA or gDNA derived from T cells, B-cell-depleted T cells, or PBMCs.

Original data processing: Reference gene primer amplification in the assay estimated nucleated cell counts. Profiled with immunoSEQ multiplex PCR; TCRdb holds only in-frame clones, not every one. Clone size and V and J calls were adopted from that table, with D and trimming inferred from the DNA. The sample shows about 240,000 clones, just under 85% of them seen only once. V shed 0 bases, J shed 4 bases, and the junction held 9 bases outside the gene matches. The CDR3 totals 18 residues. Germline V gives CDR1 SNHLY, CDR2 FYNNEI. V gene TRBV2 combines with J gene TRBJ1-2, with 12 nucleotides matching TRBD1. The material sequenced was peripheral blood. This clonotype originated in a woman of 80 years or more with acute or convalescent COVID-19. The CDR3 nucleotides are TGTGCCAGCAGTGAAGCGAGACTGGGACAGGGGGCAAGCTATGGCTACACCTTC. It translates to CASSEARLGQGASYGYTF.